A single sample is the source of the 10 T cell receptor beta chains below, sequenced in a study of CD8 T cells in Susac syndrome. The authors reverse transcribed roughly 0.5 to 1 ug RNA with random hexamers. MiXCR was run by TCRdb on the immunoSEQ multiplex PCR reads, yielding one entry per CDR3 protein. The sample yields 150,000 to 200,000 distinct CDR3 sequences, roughly 92% seen once. Sequencing was carried out using CD4+ T cells from PBMCs. All receptors derive from a human donor with multiple sclerosis.

The chain is built from TRBV5-1 and TRBJ2-3; 11 bases map to TRBD2. V shed 1 base and J 2 bases; nucleotides not matched to a gene: 9. The CDR3 is 18 residues long. Germline CDR1 reads SGHRS; CDR2 reads YFSETQ. The CDR3 DNA is TGCGCCAGCAGCTTGACCACTAGCGGGAGATCTTTCACAGATACGCAGTATTTT. This encodes CASSLTTSGRSFTDTQYF.

The chain recombines TRBV6-5 with TRBJ1-5; no firm D call. The germline CDR1 and CDR2 sequences are MNHEY and SVGAGI. CDR3 length: 15 residues. Trimming stripped 5 bases from V and 2 bases from J, with 13 bases between. The DNA of the CDR3 is TGTGCCAGCAGTGCAAACCGGGCTGGCAATCAGCCCCAGCATTTT. Translating it yields CASSANRAGNQPQHF.

J is TRBJ2-5 and V is TRBV29-1; D unclear. V lost 5 bases and J 0 bases, leaving 10 bases between the germline ends. CDR1 is SQVTM and CDR2 is ANQGSEA in the germline V gene. The CDR3 is 13 amino acids. CDR3 nucleotide sequence: TGCAGCGTTCGGGCACAAGACCAAGAGACCCAGTACTTC. Amino acids: CSVRAQDQETQYF.

The rearrangement uses TRBV5-6 and TRBJ2-7; D is possibly TRBD2 (6 bases). This CDR3 region has 14 residues. CDR1 and CDR2 (germline): SGHDT, YYEEEE. V was cut by 2 bases and J by 6 bases, with 15 bases left in between. In DNA, the CDR3 is TGTGCCAGCAGCTTCGGTGGTGGGAGGCTCGAGCAGTACTTC. This sequence encodes CASSFGGGRLEQYF.

The chain carries TRBV9 and TRBJ2-3; D possibly matches TRBD1 or TRBD2 (5 bases each). Germline V gives CDR1 SGDLS, CDR2 YYNGEE. This CDR3 is built from 12 residues. With 7 bases removed from V and 6 bases from J, the gap between germline ends came to 12 bases. In nucleotides, the CDR3 is TGTGCCAGCCCCGGGGCGGTGGATACGCAGTATTTT. This encodes CASPGAVDTQYF.

This clonotype has only one observation. This chain uses TRBV28 with TRBJ2-7, with unresolved D. The CDR3 has 12 residues. The germline gives CDR1 MDHEN, CDR2 SYDVKM. V lost 6 bases, J lost 3 bases, and 9 bases lay in between. Written as DNA, the CDR3 is TGTGCCAGCAGCTCCCGACTCTACGAGCAGTACTTC. Its translation: CASSSRLYEQYF.

V and J are TRBV6-5 and TRBJ2-5; 7 nucleotides align to TRBD1. This CDR3 region has 14 residues. Germline CDR1 and CDR2: MNHEY and SVGAGI. V was pared by 7 bases and J by 1 base, with 6 bases of the junction left unmatched. The CDR3 nucleotides read TGTGCCAGCACTGACAGGGTCACCCAAGAGACCCAGTACTTC. This gives the protein CASTDRVTQETQYF.

This chain uses TRBV7-2 with TRBJ2-3; TRBD1 matches 7 bases. The V gene end was trimmed by 5 bases and the J gene end by 0 bases; junction bases not matched to a gene: 5. CDR1 is SGHTA and CDR2 is FQGNSA in the germline V gene. CDR3 length: 15 residues. The CDR3 nucleotides are TGTGCCAGCAGCCCAGGGGGACCTAGCACAGATACGCAGTATTTT. Translating it yields CASSPGGPSTDTQYF.

This sequence joins TRBV6-2 or TRBV6-3 and TRBJ1-4; no definite D call. The CDR3 runs to 11 residues. Trimming shortened V by 6 bases and J by 7 bases, and 6 bases separated the two germline ends. Looked up from germline, CDR1 is MNHEY and CDR2 is SVGEGT. CDR3 residues: CASSQVEKLFF. The CDR3 DNA is TGTGCCAGCAGCCAGGTTGAAAAACTGTTTTTT.

This rearrangement joins TRBV30 to TRBJ2-2, with TRBD1 as a possible D gene (6 bases). The ends were cut back, 3 bases at V and 8 bases at J, with 19 bases in the middle. Per the germline V gene, CDR1 is GTSNPN and CDR2 is SVGIG (reference sequence). CDR3 length: 15 amino acids. CDR3 amino acids: CAWRRGTSRIGELFF. In DNA, the CDR3 is TGTGCCTGGAGGAGGGGGACATCGCGTATTGGGGAGCTGTTTTTT.